This entry is about one TCR beta chain. Antigen unknown. This CDR3 spans 15 amino acids. Germline V gene lookup returns CDR1 MDHEN and CDR2 SYDVKM. The data belong to a study of monozygotic twins with inflammatory bowel disease. Regarding the study as a whole: Evidence failed to back one strong IBD-linked signal or clonotype. Healthy co-twins showed greater TCRbeta diversity (inverse Simpson) than IBD patients.

cDNA was produced in eight separate reactions per sample. Addition of UMIs with a 6-nucleotide sample barcode was achieved by template switching. TCRdb reworked the 5' RACE reads into one entry per CDR3 protein, no DNA. The record lists fewer than 550,000 distinct CDR3 sequences, of which the ten most abundant hold around 2.4%. J is TRBJ2-2 and V is TRBV28; with no DNA, the TCRdb D assignment of TRBD1 cannot be verified. This TCR was sampled from a human donor with ulcerative colitis or Crohn's disease, or a healthy co-twin of an affected twin (not recorded which). Source material: blood. The chain's CDR3 is CASRTGTGGPGELFF.